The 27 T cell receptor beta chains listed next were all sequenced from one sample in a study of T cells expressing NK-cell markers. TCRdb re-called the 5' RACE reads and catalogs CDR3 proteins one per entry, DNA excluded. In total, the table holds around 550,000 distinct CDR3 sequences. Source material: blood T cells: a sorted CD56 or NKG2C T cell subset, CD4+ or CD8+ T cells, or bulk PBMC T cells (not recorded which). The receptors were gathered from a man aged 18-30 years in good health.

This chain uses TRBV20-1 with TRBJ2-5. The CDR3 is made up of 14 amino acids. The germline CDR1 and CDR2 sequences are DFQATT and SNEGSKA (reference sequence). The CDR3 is CSARDRGYQETQYF.

The CDR3: CSARDDSRLGNQPQHF. This chain links TRBV20-1 with TRBJ1-5; the TCRdb D gene call, TRBD1, has no DNA to confirm it. The CDR3 contains 16 residues. Per the germline V gene, CDR1 is DFQATT and CDR2 is SNEGSKA (reference sequence).

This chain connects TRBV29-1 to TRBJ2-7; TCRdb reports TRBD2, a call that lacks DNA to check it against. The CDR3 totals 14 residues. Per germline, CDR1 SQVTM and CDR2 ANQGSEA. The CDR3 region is CSVEGLAGAYEQYF.

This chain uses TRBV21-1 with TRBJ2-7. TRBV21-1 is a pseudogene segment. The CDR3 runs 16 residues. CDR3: CASSRRRMQDPYEQYF.

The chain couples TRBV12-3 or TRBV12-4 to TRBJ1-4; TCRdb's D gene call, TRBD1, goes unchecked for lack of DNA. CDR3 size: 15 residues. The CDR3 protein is CASSQGTGSNEKLFF.

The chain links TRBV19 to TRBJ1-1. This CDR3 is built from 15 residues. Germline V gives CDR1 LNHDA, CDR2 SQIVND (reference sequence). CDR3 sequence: CASSPTTRWNTEAFF.

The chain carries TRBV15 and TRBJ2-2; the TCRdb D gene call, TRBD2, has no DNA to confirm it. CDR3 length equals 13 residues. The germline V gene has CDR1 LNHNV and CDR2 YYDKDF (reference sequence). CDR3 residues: CATSGGLAGELFF.

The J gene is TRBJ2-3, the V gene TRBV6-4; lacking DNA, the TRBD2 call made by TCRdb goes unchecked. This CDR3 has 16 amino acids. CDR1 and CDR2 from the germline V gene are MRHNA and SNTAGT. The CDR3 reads CASSVGAGEATDTQYF.

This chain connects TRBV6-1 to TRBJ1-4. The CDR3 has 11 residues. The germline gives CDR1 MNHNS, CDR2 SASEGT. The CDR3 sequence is CASSVGEKLFF.

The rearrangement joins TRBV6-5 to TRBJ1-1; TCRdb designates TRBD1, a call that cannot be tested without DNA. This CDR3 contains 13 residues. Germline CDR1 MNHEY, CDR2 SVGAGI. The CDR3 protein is CASQGWPNTEAFF.

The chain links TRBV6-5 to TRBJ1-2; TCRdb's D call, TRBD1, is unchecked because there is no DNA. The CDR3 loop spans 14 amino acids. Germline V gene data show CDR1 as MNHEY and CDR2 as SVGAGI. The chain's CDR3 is CASSYGQLAYGYTF.

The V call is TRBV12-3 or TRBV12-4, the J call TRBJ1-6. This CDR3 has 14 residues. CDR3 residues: CASSFRLEESPLHF.

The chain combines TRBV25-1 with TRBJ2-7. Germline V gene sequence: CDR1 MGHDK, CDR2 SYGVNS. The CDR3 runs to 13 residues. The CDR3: CASSELRSYEQYF.

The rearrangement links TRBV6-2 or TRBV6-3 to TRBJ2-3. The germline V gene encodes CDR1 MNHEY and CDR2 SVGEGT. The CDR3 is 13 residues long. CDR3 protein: CASSYPGRDTQYF.

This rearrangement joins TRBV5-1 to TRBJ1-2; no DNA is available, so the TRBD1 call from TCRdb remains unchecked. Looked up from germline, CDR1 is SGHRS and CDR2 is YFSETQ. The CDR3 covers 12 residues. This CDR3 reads CASRGPTYGYTF.

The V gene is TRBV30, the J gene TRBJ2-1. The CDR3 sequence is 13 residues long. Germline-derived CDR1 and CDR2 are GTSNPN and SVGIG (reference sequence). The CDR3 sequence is CAWSSSSYNEQFF. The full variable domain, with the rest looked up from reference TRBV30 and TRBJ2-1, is SQTIHQWPATLVQPVGSPLSLECTVEGTSNPNLYWYRQAAGRGLQLLFYSVGIGQISSEVPQNLSASRPQDRQFILSSKKLLLSDSGFYLCAWSSSSYNEQFFGPGTRLTVL.

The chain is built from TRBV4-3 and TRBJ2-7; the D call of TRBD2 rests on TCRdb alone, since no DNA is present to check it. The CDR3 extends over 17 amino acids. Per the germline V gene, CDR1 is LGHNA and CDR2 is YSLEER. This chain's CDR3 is CASSQDLRTSEAYEQYF.

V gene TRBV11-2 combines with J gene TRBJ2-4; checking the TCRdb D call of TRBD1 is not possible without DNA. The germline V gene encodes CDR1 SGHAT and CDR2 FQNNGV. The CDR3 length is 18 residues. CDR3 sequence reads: CASSLEQGFEVAKNIQYF.

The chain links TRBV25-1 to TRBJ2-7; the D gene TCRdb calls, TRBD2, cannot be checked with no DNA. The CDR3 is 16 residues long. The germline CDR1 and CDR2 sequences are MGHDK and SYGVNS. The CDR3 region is CASAAVGASRTYEQYF.

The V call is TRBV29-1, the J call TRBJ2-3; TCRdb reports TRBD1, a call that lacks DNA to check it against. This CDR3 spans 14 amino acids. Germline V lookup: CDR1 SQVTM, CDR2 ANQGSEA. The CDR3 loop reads CSVEPGPGADTQYF.

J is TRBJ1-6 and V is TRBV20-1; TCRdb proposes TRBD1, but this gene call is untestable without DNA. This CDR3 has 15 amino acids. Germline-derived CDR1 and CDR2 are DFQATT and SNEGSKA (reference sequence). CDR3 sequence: CSATTSTGTNSPLHF.

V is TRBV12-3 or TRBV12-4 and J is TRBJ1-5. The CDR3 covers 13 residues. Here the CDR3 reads CASTSSQGQPQHF.

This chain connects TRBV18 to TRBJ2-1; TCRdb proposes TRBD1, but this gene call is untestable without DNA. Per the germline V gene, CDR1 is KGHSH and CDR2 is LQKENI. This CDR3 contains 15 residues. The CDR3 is CASSPREGVRNEQFF.

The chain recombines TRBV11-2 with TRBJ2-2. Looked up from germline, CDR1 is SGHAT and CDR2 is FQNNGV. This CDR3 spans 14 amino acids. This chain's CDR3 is CASSLIRWNGELFF.

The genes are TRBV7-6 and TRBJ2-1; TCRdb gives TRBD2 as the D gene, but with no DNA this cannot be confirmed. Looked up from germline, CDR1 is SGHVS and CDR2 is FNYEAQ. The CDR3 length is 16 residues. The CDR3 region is CASSQNVVAGVEGQFF.

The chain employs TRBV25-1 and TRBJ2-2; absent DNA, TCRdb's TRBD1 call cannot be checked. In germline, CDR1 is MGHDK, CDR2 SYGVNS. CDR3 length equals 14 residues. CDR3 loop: CASSGAGTAGELFF.

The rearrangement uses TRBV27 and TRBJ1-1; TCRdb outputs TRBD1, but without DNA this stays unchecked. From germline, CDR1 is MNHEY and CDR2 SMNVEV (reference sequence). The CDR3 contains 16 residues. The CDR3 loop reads CASSLMGHESNTEAFF.